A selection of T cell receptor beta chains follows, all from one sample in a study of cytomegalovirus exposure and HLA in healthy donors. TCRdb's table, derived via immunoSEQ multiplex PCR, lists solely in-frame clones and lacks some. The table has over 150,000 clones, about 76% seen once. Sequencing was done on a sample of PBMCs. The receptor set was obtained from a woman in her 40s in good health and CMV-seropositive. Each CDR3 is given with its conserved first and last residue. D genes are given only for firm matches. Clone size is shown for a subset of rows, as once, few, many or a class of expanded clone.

cdr3_nt: TGTGCCAGCAGCTTAGATAATAGCCAAGAGACCCAGTACTTC; cdr3_aa: CASSLDNSQETQYF; d_call: NA; clone_size: NA; j_call: TRBJ2-5; v_call: TRBV11-3
cdr3_nt: TGCGCCAGCAGCTTGGCGGGACTACCAAGTTACGAGCAGTACTTC; cdr3_aa: CASSLAGLPSYEQYF; d_call: TRBD2; clone_size: NA; j_call: TRBJ2-7; v_call: TRBV5-1
cdr3_nt: TGTGCCAGCAGCTCAGCCACCGGGACACTACAAGAGACCCAGTACTTC; cdr3_aa: CASSSATGTLQETQYF; d_call: NA; clone_size: once; j_call: TRBJ2-5; v_call: TRBV7-2
cdr3_nt: TGTGCCATCGGGGGACAAGATAGCAATCAGCCCCAGCATTTT; cdr3_aa: CAIGGQDSNQPQHF; d_call: NA; clone_size: NA; j_call: TRBJ1-5; v_call: TRBV10-3
cdr3_nt: TGTGCCTGGAGGACGGCGGGACGGCACTCGAACACCGGGGAGCTGTTTTTT; cdr3_aa: CAWRTAGRHSNTGELFF; d_call: NA; clone_size: NA; j_call: TRBJ2-2; v_call: TRBV30
cdr3_nt: TGCGCCAGCAGCCAAGAGGGTGGGACAGTGAACGCAGATACGCAGTATTTT; cdr3_aa: CASSQEGGTVNADTQYF; d_call: TRBD1; clone_size: few; j_call: TRBJ2-3; v_call: TRBV4-1
cdr3_nt: TGTGCCAGCTCACCCGGCGGGAAGGACGCTGAAGCTTTCTTT; cdr3_aa: CASSPGGKDAEAFF; d_call: NA; clone_size: few; j_call: TRBJ1-1; v_call: TRBV18
cdr3_nt: TGTGCCAGCAGGTCGGGCGGGACTAGTTCCTACGAGCAGTACTTC; cdr3_aa: CASRSGGTSSYEQYF; d_call: TRBD2; clone_size: NA; j_call: TRBJ2-7; v_call: TRBV5-8
cdr3_nt: TGTGCCAGCAGTTTAAAACAGGGAGCCGGGGAGCTGTTTTTT; cdr3_aa: CASSLKQGAGELFF; d_call: NA; clone_size: NA; j_call: TRBJ2-2; v_call: TRBV27
cdr3_nt: TGTGCCAGCAGCTTAGACAGGGTTGGGGAGACCCAGTACTTC; cdr3_aa: CASSLDRVGETQYF; d_call: NA; clone_size: NA; j_call: TRBJ2-5; v_call: TRBV7-7
cdr3_nt: TGTGCCAGCAGCTTAACAGGGTGGGAGCAGTACTTC; cdr3_aa: CASSLTGWEQYF; d_call: NA; clone_size: few; j_call: TRBJ2-7; v_call: TRBV7-2
cdr3_nt: TGCGCCAGCAGCCGGATGTCCGAGGGCACAGATACGCAGTATTTT; cdr3_aa: CASSRMSEGTDTQYF; d_call: NA; clone_size: NA; j_call: TRBJ2-3; v_call: TRBV4-3
cdr3_nt: TGTGCCAGCAGTTACTCAACTAGCGGAGGCCAAGAGACCCAGTACTTC; cdr3_aa: CASSYSTSGGQETQYF; d_call: TRBD2; clone_size: few; j_call: TRBJ2-5; v_call: TRBV6-5